A selection of T cell receptor beta chains follows, all from one sample in a study of T cells after yellow fever vaccination. TCRdb re-derived calls from the 5' RACE reads in MiXCR, one entry per CDR3 protein. The sample consists of under 300,000 distinct CDR3 sequences, 13% of them appearing once. The sequencing used CD4+ T cells sorted from PBMCs, collected 45 days after the yellow fever booster vaccination. These receptors all come from a man under 40 who received the YFV17D yellow fever vaccine. Each CDR3 is given with its conserved first and last residue. A D gene is named only where the DNA matches it firmly. Where a row states a size, it is once, few, many or the class of an expanded clone; other rows omit it.

clone_size j_call d_call v_call cdr3_nt cdr3_aa
NA TRBJ2-3 NA TRBV6-5 TGTGCCAGCGGGGGACCTCAAGATACGCAGTATTTT CASGGPQDTQYF
few TRBJ1-4 TRBD1 TRBV7-8 TGTGCCAGCAGCTTAGGACAGGGGAGTGAAAAACTGTTTTTT CASSLGQGSEKLFF
few TRBJ2-5 NA TRBV7-2 TGTGCCAGCAGCCTCAGCGGGCAACAAGAGACCCAGTACTTC CASSLSGQQETQYF
NA TRBJ2-5 TRBD1 TRBV5-1 TGCGCCAGCAGCTTGGCCGGGGACAGGGGGCTTGAGACCCAGTACTTC CASSLAGDRGLETQYF
NA TRBJ2-1 NA TRBV5-1 TGCGCCAGCAGCGCTGTGTTGGATGAGCAGTTCTTC CASSAVLDEQFF
NA TRBJ2-3 TRBD2 TRBV10-3 TGTGCCAGCCTAGCGGGAGCTAGCACAGATACGCAGTATTTT CASLAGASTDTQYF
many TRBJ1-1 TRBD1 TRBV4-2 TGTGCCAGCAGCCCGGATGACAGGGCCTATACTGAAGCTTTCTTT CASSPDDRAYTEAFF
NA TRBJ2-3 NA TRBV25-1 TGTGCCAGCAGGGGAACCGGGACCAGCACAGATACGCAGTATTTT CASRGTGTSTDTQYF
few TRBJ1-2 TRBD1 TRBV6-2/TRBV6-3 TGTGCCAGCAGTTTTTCGACAGGGAGGGCATATGGCTACACCTTC CASSFSTGRAYGYTF
NA TRBJ1-1 NA TRBV5-1 TGCGCCAGCAGCTCCTTCGGGAACACTGAAGCTTTCTTT CASSSFGNTEAFF
few TRBJ2-1 TRBD2 TRBV10-2 TGCGCCAGCAGTGGACCCGGACTAGCGGAAAATGAGCAGTTCTTC CASSGPGLAENEQFF
NA TRBJ2-7 TRBD2 TRBV6-1 TGTGCCAGCAGGAAGACTAGCGGGATCTACGAGCAGTACTTC CASRKTSGIYEQYF
few TRBJ2-2 TRBD2 TRBV20-1 TGCAGTGCTATATCCCCCGGCGGCGGGAGAACCGGGGAGCTGTTTTTT CSAISPGGGRTGELFF
few TRBJ2-3 TRBD1 TRBV9 TGTGCCAGCAGCATCGGACAGGGTCACACAGATACGCAGTATTTT CASSIGQGHTDTQYF
NA TRBJ2-1 NA TRBV20-1 TGCAGTGCTAGACCTACCAAGTCGGGGTCCTACAATGAGCAGTTCTTC CSARPTKSGSYNEQFF
few TRBJ2-7 NA TRBV5-6 TGTGCCAGCAGCCCCCGGGATTTAAACGCCTACGAGCAGTACTTC CASSPRDLNAYEQYF
many TRBJ2-7 NA TRBV7-2 TGTGCCAGCAGCTTAGCGACAGGCTCCTACGAGCAGTACTTC CASSLATGSYEQYF